This T cell receptor beta chain was recorded in a study of blood T cell repertoires in COVID-19. Germline V gives CDR1 SGHAT, CDR2 FQNNGV. V was trimmed by 6 bases and J by 3 bases, leaving 21 bases between them. CDR3 size: 16 residues. Data came from immunoSEQ multiplex PCR; TCRdb stores just in-frame clones and leaves some out. The sample has over 200,000 clones, roughly 85% seen once; the top ten hold roughly 2.3%. V gene TRBV11-2 combines with J gene TRBJ2-7; no reliable D call. The clonotype was recovered from a man aged 25 to 40 who had recovered from COVID-19. The sample comprised peripheral blood. CDR3 residues: CASRRTKEIRLYEQYF. CDR3 DNA sequence: TGTGCCAGCAGACGAACTAAGGAAATTCGGCTCTACGAGCAGTACTTC.